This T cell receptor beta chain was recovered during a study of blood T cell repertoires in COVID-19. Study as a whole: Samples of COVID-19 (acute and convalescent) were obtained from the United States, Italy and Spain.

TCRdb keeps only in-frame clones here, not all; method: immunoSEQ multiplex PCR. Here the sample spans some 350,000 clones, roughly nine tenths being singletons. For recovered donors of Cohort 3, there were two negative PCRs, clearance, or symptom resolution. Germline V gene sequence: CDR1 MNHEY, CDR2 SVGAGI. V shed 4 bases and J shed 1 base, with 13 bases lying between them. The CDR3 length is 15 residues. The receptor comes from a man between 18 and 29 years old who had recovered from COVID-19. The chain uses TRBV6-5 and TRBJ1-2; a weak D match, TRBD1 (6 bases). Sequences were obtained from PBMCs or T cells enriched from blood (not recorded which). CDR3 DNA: TGTGCCAGCAGTTCCCGCAGGACAGTTAACTATGGCTACACCTTC. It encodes CASSSRRTVNYGYTF.